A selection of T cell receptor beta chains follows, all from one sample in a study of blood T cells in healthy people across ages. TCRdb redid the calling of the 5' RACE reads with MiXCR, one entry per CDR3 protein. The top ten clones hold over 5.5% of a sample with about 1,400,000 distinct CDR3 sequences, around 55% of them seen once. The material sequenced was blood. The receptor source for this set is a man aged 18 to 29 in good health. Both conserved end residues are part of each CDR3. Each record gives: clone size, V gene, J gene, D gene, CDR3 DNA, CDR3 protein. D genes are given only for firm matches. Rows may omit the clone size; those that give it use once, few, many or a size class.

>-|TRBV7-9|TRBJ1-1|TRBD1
TGTGCCAGCAGCTCTCCGGGACAGGGGATGAACACTGAAGCTTTCTTT
CASSSPGQGMNTEAFF
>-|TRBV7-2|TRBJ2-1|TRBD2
TGTGCCAGCAGCTTAGAGTTACTAGCGGGGCACTACAATGAGCAGTTCTTC
CASSLELLAGHYNEQFF
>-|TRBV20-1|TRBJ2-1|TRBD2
TGCAGTGCTAGAGCCATGGGGGCGGGAGGGCCATTCGATGAGCAGTTCTTC
CSARAMGAGGPFDEQFF
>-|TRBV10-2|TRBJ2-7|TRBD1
TGCGCCAGCAGGGAACAGGGGGCGACTCACGAGCAGTACTTC
CASREQGATHEQYF
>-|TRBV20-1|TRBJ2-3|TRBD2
TGCAGTGTCGGTGGGGGGAGGGCAGATACGCAGTATTTT
CSVGGGRADTQYF
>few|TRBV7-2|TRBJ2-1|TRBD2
TGTGCCAGCAGCTTAGCCCTAGCGGGGGGGGATGAGCAGTTCTTC
CASSLALAGGDEQFF
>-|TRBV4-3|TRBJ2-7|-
TGCGCCAGCAGCGACTCTCCGGGACGGAGGATAATCGAGCAGTACTTC
CASSDSPGRRIIEQYF
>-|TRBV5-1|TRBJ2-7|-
TGCGCCAGCAGCTTGGCCGGCAGGGGTTCCTACGAGCAGTACTTC
CASSLAGRGSYEQYF
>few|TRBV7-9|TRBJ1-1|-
TGTGCCAGCAGCCCGGGCCCCTGGCCTGAAGCTTTCTTT
CASSPGPWPEAFF
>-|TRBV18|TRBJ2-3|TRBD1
TGTGCCAGCTCACCACGACAGGGAGCAGATACGCAGTATTTT
CASSPRQGADTQYF
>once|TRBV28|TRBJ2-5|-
TGTGCCAGCAGTAGTGGGGGGCGACAAGAGACCCAGTACTTC
CASSSGGRQETQYF
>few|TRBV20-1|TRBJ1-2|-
TGCAGTGCTCCAGTGAGAAACTATGGCTACACCTTC
CSAPVRNYGYTF
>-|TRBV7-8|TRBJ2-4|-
TGTGCCAGCAGCTTAAGTAGAGCCACAAAAAACATTCAGTACTTC
CASSLSRATKNIQYF
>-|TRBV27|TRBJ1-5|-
TGTGCCAGCAGTCCCCAGGATCAGGGCTGGCAGCCCCAGCATTTT
CASSPQDQGWQPQHF
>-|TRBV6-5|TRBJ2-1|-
TGTGCCAGCAGTTACTCGGGCAGCTGGGGGTCCGGCTACAATGAGCAGTTCTTC
CASSYSGSWGSGYNEQFF
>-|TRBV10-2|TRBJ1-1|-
TGCGCCAGCAGTGAGCCCCATCGGAACACTGAAGCTTTCTTT
CASSEPHRNTEAFF
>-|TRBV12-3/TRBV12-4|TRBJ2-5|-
TGTGCCAGCAGTTTCCCCTCCCGGACTATGGAGACCCAGTACTTC
CASSFPSRTMETQYF
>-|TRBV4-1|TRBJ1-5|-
TGCGCCAGCAGCCTAGACAGATACAATCAGCCCCAGCATTTT
CASSLDRYNQPQHF
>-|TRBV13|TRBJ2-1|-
TGTGCCAGCAGCTTATTTAGGTCGGGAGCAAACAATGTGCAGTTCTTC
CASSLFRSGANNVQFF
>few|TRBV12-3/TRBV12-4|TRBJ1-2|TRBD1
TGTGCCAGCGGCTCCGGGACAGCGGGCTACACCTTC
CASGSGTAGYTF
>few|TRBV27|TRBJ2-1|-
TGTGCCAGCAGTAACTCACAGGGCCAGGCCTACAATGAGCAGTTCTTC
CASSNSQGQAYNEQFF
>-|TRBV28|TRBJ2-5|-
TGTGCCACCCAGCCCCCAGGGTTGGGGGGAGAGACCCAGTACTTC
CATQPPGLGGETQYF
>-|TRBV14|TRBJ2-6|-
TGTGCCAGCAGCCCGATCCCCGGGTCCGACCCCTCTGGGGCCAACGTCCTGACTTTC
CASSPIPGSDPSGANVLTF
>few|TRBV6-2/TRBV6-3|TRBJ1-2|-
TGTGCCAGCAGTGACCGGCAAGGGAGCTATGGCTACACCTTC
CASSDRQGSYGYTF
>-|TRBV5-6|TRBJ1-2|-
TGTGCCAGCAGCCTTGTCGGATGGGGGAAGGATGGCTACACCTTC
CASSLVGWGKDGYTF
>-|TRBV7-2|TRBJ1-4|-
TGTGCCAGCAGCTGGGTGCTTAATGAAAAACTGTTTTTT
CASSWVLNEKLFF
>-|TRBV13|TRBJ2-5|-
TGTGCCAGCAGCGCTGTTGGGGAGACCCAGTACTTC
CASSAVGETQYF
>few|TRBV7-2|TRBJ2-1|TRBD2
TGTGCCAGCAGCGGACTAGCCTCCCCCTATGAGCAGTTCTTC
CASSGLASPYEQFF
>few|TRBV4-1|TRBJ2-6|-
TGCGCCAGCAGCCAAGATAGGGCAGCAACTGGGGCCAACGTCCTGACTTTC
CASSQDRAATGANVLTF
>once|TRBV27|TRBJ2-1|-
TGTGCCAGCAGGACTGGCTCAGGGTACGTCTACAATGAGCAGTTCTTC
CASRTGSGYVYNEQFF
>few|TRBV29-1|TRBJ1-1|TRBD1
TGCAGCGTTGAACTACCGACAGGGGAGGGGGCTGAAGCTTTCTTT
CSVELPTGEGAEAFF
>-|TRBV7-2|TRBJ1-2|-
TGTGCCAGCGACCGACTCACAGGTCCCGTCTATGGCTACACCTTC
CASDRLTGPVYGYTF